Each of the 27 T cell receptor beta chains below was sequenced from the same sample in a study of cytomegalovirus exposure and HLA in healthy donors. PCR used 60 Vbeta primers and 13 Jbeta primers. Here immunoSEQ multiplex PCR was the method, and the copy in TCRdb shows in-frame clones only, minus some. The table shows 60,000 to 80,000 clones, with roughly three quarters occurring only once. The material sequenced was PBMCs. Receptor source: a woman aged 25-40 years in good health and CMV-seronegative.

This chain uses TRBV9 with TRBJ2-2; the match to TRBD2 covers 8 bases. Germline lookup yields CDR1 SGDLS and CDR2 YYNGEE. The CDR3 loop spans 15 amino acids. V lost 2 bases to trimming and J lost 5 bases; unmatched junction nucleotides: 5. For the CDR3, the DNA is TGTGCCAGCAGCGTTCTGGCGGGAGGAACCGGGGAGCTGTTTTTT. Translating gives CASSVLAGGTGELFF. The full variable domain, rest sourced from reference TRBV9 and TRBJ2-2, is DSGVTQTPKHLITATGQRVTLRCSPRSGDLSVYWYQQSLDQGLQFLIQYYNGEERAKGNILERFSAQQFPDLHSELNLSSLELGDSALYFCASSVLAGGTGELFFGEGSRLTVL.

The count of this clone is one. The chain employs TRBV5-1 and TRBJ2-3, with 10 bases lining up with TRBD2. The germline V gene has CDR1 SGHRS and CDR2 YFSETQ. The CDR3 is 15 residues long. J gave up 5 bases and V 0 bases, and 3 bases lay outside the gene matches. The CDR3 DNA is TGCGCCAGCAGCTTGGCTAGCGGGGGTGTAGATACGCAGTATTTT. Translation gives CASSLASGGVDTQYF.

The CDR3 DNA is TGTGCCAGCAGACCGGACAGTGTGAACACTGAAGCTTTCTTT. Translation: CASRPDSVNTEAFF. V and J are TRBV4-2 and TRBJ1-1, with TRBD1 as a possible D gene (6 bases). Trimming took off 6 bases at V and 0 bases at J, with 11 bases between the two ends. Germline CDR1 and CDR2: LGHNA and YNFKEQ. The CDR3 contains 14 residues.

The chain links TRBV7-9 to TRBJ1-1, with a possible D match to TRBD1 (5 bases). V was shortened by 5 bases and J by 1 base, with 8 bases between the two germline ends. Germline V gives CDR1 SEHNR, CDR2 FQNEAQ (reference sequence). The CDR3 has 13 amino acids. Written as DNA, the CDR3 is TGTGCCAGCAGCCGACAGACGAACACTGAAGCTTTCTTT. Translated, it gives CASSRQTNTEAFF.

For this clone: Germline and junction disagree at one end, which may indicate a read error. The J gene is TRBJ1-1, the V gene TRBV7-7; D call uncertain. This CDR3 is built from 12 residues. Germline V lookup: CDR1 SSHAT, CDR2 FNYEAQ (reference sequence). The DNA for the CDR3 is TGTGCTAGCAGCTTAGCCGGTGTAGAAGCTTTCTTT. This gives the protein CASSLAGVEAFF. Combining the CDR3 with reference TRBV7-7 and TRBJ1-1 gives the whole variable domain GAGVSQSPRYKVTKRGQDVTLRCDPISSHATLYWYQQALGQGPEFLTYFNYEAQPDKSGLPSDRFSAERPEGSISTLTIQRTEQRDSAMYRCASSLAGVEAFFGQGTRLTVV.

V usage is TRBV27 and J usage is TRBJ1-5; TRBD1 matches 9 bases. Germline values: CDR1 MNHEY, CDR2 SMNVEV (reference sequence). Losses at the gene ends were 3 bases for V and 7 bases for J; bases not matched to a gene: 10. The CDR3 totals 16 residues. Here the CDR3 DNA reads TGTGCCAGCAGTTTTCGCCCGGGACAGGGCCAGCAGCCCCAGCATTTT. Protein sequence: CASSFRPGQGQQPQHF.

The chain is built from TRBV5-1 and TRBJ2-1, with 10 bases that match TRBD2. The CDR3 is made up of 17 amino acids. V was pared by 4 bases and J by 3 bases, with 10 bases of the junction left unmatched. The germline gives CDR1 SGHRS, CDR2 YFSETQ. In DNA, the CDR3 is TGCGCCAGCAGCACAACACTAGCGGGGAACGACTACAATGAGCAGTTCTTC. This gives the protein CASSTTLAGNDYNEQFF.

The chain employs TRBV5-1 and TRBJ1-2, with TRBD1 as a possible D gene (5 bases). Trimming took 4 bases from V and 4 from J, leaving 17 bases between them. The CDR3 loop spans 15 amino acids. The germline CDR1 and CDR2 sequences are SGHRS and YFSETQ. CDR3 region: CASSLRGDSAYGYTF. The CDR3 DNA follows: TGCGCCAGCAGCCTGCGGGGGGATTCGGCCTATGGCTACACCTTC.

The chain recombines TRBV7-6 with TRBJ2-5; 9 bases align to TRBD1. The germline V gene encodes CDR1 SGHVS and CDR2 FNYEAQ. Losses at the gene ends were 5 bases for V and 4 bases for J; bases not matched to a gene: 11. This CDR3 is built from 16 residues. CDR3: CASSPIMDRGRETQYF. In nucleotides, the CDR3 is TGTGCCAGCAGCCCTATCATGGACAGGGGACGAGAGACCCAGTACTTC.

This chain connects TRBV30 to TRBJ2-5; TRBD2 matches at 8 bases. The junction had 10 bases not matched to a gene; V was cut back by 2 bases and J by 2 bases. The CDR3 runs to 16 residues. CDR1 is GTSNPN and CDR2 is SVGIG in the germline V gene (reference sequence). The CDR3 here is CAWSPGGARVQETQYF. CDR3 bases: TGTGCCTGGAGTCCGGGGGGGGCCAGGGTTCAAGAGACCCAGTACTTC.

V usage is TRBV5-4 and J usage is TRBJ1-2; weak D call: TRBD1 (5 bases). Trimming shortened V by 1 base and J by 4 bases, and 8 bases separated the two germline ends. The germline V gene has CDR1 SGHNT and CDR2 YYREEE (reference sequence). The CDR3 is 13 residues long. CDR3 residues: CASSLTGSYGYTF. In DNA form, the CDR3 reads TGTGCCAGCAGCTTGACAGGCAGCTATGGCTACACCTTC.

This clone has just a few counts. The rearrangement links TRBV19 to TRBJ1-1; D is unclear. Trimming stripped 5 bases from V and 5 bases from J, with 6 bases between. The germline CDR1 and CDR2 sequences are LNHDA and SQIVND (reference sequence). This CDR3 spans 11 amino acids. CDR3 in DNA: TGTGCCAGTAGTCTTACTACTGAAGCTTTCTTT. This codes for CASSLTTEAFF.

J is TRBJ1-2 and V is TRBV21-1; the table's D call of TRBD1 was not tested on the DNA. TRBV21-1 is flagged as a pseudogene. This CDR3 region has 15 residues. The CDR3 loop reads CASSKDETQGNGYTF. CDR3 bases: TGTGCCAGCAGCAAAGATGAGACTCAGGGTAATGGCTACACCTTC.

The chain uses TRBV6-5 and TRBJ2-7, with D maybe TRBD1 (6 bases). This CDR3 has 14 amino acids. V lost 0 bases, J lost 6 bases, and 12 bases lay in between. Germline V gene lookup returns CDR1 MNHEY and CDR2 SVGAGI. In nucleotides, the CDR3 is TGTGCCAGCAGTTACTCCCCAGGGGCGGTCGAGCAGTACTTC. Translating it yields CASSYSPGAVEQYF.

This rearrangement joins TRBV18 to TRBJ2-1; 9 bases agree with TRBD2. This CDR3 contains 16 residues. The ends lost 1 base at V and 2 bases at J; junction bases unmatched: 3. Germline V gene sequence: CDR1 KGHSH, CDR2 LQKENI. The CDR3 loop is CASSPLAGAAYNEQFF. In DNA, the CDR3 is TGTGCCAGCTCACCACTAGCGGGAGCGGCCTACAATGAGCAGTTCTTC.

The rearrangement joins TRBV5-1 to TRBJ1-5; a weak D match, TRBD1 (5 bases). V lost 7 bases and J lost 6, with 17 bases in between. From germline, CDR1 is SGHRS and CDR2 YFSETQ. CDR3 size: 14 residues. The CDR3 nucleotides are TGCGCCAGCGCCAGGGACGGGGGGACTCAGCCCCAGCATTTT. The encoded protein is CASARDGGTQPQHF.

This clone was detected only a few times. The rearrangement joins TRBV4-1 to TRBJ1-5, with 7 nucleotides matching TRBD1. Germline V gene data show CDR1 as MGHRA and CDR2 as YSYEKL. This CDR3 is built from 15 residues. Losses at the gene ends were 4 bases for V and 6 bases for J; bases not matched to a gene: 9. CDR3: CASSPGTVLGQPQHF. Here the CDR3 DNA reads TGCGCCAGCAGCCCTGGGACAGTATTAGGTCAGCCCCAGCATTTT.

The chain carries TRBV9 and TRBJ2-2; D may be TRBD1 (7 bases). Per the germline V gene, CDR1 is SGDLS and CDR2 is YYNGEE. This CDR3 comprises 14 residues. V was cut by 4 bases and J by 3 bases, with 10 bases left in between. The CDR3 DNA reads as TGTGCCAGCAGCCCCAGGGGGGACACCGGGGAGCTGTTTTTT. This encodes CASSPRGDTGELFF.

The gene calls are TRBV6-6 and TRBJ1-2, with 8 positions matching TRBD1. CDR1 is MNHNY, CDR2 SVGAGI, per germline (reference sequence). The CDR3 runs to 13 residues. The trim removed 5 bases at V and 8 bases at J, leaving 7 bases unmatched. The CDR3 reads CASSNDRGRGYTF. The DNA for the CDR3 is TGTGCCAGCAGTAACGACAGGGGTAGGGGCTACACCTTC.

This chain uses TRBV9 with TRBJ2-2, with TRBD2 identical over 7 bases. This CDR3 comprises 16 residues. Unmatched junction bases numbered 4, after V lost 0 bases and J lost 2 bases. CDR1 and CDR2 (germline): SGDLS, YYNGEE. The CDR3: CASSVAASGNTGELFF. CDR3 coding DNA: TGTGCCAGCAGCGTAGCGGCTAGCGGAAACACCGGGGAGCTGTTTTTT.

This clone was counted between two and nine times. This CDR3 is CASSFAGTQNTEAFF. CDR3 nucleotide sequence: TGTGCCAGCAGCTTCGCCGGGACACAGAACACTGAAGCTTTCTTT. This chain uses TRBV11-3 with TRBJ1-1; D is perhaps TRBD1 (6 bases). V dropped 3 bases and J dropped 1 base, with 12 bases sitting between them. The CDR3 spans 15 residues. CDR1 and CDR2 (germline): SGHNT, YENEEA. The full variable domain, completed using reference TRBV11-3 and TRBJ1-1, is EAGVVQSPRYKIIEKKQPVAFWCNPISGHNTLYWYLQNLGQGPELLIRYENEEAVDDSQLPKDRFSAERLKGVDSTLKIQPAELGDSAVYLCASSFAGTQNTEAFFGQGTRLTVV.

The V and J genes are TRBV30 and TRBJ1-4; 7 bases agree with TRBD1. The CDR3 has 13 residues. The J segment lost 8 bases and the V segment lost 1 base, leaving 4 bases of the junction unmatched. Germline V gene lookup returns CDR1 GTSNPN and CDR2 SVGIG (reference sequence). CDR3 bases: TGTGCCTGGAGTGGTAGGGGGCGCGAAAAACTGTTTTTT. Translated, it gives CAWSGRGREKLFF.

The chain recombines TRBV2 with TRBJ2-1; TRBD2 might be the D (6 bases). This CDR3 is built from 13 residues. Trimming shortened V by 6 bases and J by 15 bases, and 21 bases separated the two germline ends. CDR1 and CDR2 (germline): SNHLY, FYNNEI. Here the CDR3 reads CASSRGLEAAPFF. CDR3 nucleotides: TGTGCCAGCAGCCGGGGACTCGAGGCCGCTCCGTTCTTC.

CDR3 bases: TGTGCCAGCAGCCAATACCAGGGGACGACGGCACGCACTGAAGCTTTCTTT. Its translation is CASSQYQGTTARTEAFF. J is TRBJ1-1 and V is TRBV4-2; a possible D gene is TRBD1 (6 bases). Trimming shortened V by 2 bases and J by 4 bases, and 20 bases separated the two germline ends. The CDR3 is 17 residues long. Germline CDR1 reads LGHNA; CDR2 reads YNFKEQ.

For the CDR3, the DNA is TGTGCCAGCAGCGAGATAGGGGTTGGCTATGGCTACACCTTC. Translated: CASSEIGVGYGYTF. The chain couples TRBV11-2 to TRBJ1-2, with a possible D match to TRBD1 (5 bases). This CDR3 has 14 amino acids. Germline values: CDR1 SGHAT, CDR2 FQNNGV. Trimming cost V 5 bases and J 4 bases, with 14 bases left between them.

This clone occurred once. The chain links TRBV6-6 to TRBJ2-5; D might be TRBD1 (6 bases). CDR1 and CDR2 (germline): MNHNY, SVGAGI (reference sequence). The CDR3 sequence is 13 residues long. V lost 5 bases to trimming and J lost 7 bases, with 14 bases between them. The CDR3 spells CASSTQGWGTQYF. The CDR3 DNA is TGTGCCAGCAGTACCCAGGGGTGGGGGACCCAGTACTTC.

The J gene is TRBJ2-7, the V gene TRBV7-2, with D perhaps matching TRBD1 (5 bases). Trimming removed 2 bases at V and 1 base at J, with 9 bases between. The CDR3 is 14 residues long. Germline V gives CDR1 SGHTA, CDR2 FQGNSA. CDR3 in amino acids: CASSLYQGSYEQYV. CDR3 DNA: TGTGCCAGCAGCTTATACCAGGGTTCCTACGAGCAGTACGTC.